The 24 T cell receptor beta chains below come from one sample, sequenced in a study of blood T cell repertoires in COVID-19. Clones were sequenced by immunoSEQ multiplex PCR, and TCRdb holds only the in-frame ones, with some missing. Altogether roughly 61,000 clones are present, around four fifths being singletons, with the ten largest covering roughly 13%. Sequences were obtained from peripheral blood. The receptors shown here come from a woman in her 70s with acute or convalescent COVID-19.

V usage is TRBV14 and J usage is TRBJ1-2; 7 bases are a match to TRBD1. The CDR3 totals 17 residues. J lost 4 bases, V lost 4 bases, and 15 bases had no gene match. The germline V gene encodes CDR1 SGHDN and CDR2 FVKESK. CDR3 residues: CASSPLIDRAGAYGYTF. The CDR3 coding sequence is TGTGCCAGCAGCCCGCTAATAGACAGGGCCGGGGCCTATGGCTACACCTTC.

This rearrangement joins TRBV19 to TRBJ1-2; D gene uncertain. V was clipped by 6 bases and J by 6 bases, with 23 bases between them. There are 16 residues in the CDR3. The germline V gene has CDR1 LNHDA and CDR2 SQIVND (reference sequence). The CDR3 bases are TGTGCCAGTAGCCGATCCACAGCCTTTGACCGCCATGGCTACACCTTC. This translates into CASSRSTAFDRHGYTF.

The chain joins TRBV4-1 to TRBJ2-2, with a weak D call TRBD1 (5 bases). The CDR3 has 15 amino acids. CDR1 is MGHRA and CDR2 is YSYEKL in the germline V gene. With 1 base removed from V and 4 bases from J, the gap between germline ends came to 10 bases. The CDR3: CASSQAQGTTGELFF. CDR3 in DNA: TGCGCCAGCAGCCAAGCTCAGGGTACCACCGGGGAGCTGTTTTTT.

This clone came up a few times. V gene TRBV11-2 combines with J gene TRBJ2-7; possible D gene TRBD1, 5 bases. The CDR3 has 15 residues. Germline CDR1 reads SGHAT; CDR2 reads FQNNGV. V gave up 0 bases and J gave up 2 bases, with 11 bases separating them. The CDR3: CASSLDPGSAYEQYV. Here the CDR3 DNA reads TGTGCCAGCAGCTTAGATCCAGGGTCGGCCTACGAGCAGTACGTC.

The genes are TRBV9 and TRBJ1-2; D might be TRBD1 (5 bases). V gave up 4 bases and J gave up 2 bases, with 15 bases separating them. The CDR3 runs 15 residues. Per the germline V gene, CDR1 is SGDLS and CDR2 is YYNGEE. CDR3 amino acids: CASSPSIGHNYGYTF. The CDR3 region has the DNA TGTGCCAGCAGCCCTTCTATCGGACACAACTATGGCTACACCTTC.

V usage is TRBV6-5 and J usage is TRBJ1-2; 7 positions match TRBD1. CDR1 MNHEY and CDR2 SVGAGI come from the germline V gene. This CDR3 contains 14 residues. V gave up 5 bases and J gave up 4 bases; unmatched junction bases: 7. The CDR3 DNA reads as TGTGCCAGCAGTCCTACAGGGGATAGCTATGGCTACACCTTC. This codes for CASSPTGDSYGYTF.

In this sample, this clone turned up a few times. The chain couples TRBV5-5 to TRBJ1-6; 7 nucleotides match TRBD1. The length of the CDR3 is 15 residues. Germline assignment: CDR1 SGHKS and CDR2 YYEKEE (reference sequence). The V segment lost 4 bases and the J segment 6 bases; nucleotides outside the gene matches: 7. The DNA for the CDR3 is TGTGCCAGCAGCCCCCGGGACAGAGGTAATTCACCCCTCCACTTT. It codes for CASSPRDRGNSPLHF.

This clone was detected once. J is TRBJ2-5 and V is TRBV4-2; tentative D call: TRBD2 (5 bases). V gave up 1 base and J gave up 5 bases, with 14 bases separating them. CDR1 and CDR2 from the germline V gene are LGHNA and YNFKEQ. The CDR3 runs to 15 residues. The CDR3 DNA follows: TGTGCCAGCAGCCAAGTTATCGGCAGAGGGGAGACCCAGTACTTC. This codes for CASSQVIGRGETQYF.

V usage is TRBV7-9 and J usage is TRBJ1-2, with D unresolved. Trimming took 1 base from V and 6 from J, leaving 6 bases between them. The CDR3 contains 12 residues. The germline CDR1 and CDR2 sequences are SEHNR and FQNEAQ (reference sequence). This CDR3 is CASSLERNGYTF. Here the CDR3 DNA reads TGTGCCAGCAGCTTAGAGCGGAATGGCTACACCTTC.

This clone was recorded only once. The chain joins TRBV5-1 to TRBJ2-3, with TRBD1 as a possible D gene (5 bases). Per the germline V gene, CDR1 is SGHRS and CDR2 is YFSETQ. With 1 base removed from V and 4 bases from J, the gap between germline ends came to 16 bases. This CDR3 is 16 amino acids long. This CDR3 reads CASSLSTGTAADTQYF. The CDR3 DNA is TGCGCCAGCAGCTTGAGTACAGGAACGGCGGCAGATACGCAGTATTTT.

The chain couples TRBV6-6 to TRBJ2-7; 10 bases align to TRBD1. The CDR3 extends over 14 amino acids. Germline trimming cut 5 bases from V and 5 bases from J; bases unmatched to any gene: 6. Germline loops: CDR1 MNHNY, CDR2 SVGAGI (reference sequence). CDR3 nucleotide sequence: TGTGCCAGCAGTCCTAGACAGGGGGCGCACGAGCAGTACGTC. Translation gives CASSPRQGAHEQYV.

In its sample, this clone was seen once. The chain combines TRBV11-3 with TRBJ1-6; no clear D. Germline CDR1 is SGHNT and CDR2 is YENEEA. V was trimmed by 1 base and J by 9 bases, leaving 7 bases between them. The CDR3 sequence is 13 residues long. The DNA for the CDR3 is TGTGCCAGCAGCTTAGCGCACGGTTCACCCCTCCACTTT. Its protein product is CASSLAHGSPLHF. Together with reference TRBV11-3 and TRBJ1-6, the CDR3 gives the full variable domain: EAGVVQSPRYKIIEKKQPVAFWCNPISGHNTLYWYLQNLGQGPELLIRYENEEAVDDSQLPKDRFSAERLKGVDSTLKIQPAELGDSAVYLCASSLAHGSPLHFGNGTRLTVT.

V is TRBV2 and J is TRBJ2-7, with 9 bases aligning to TRBD1. V gave up 8 bases and J gave up 2 bases; unmatched junction bases: 10. This CDR3 is 15 amino acids long. CDR1 and CDR2 from the germline V gene are SNHLY and FYNNEI. The DNA for the CDR3 is TGTGCCAGCCGCTTCGACAGGGGGGAGGCCTACGAGCAGTACGTC. Residues: CASRFDRGEAYEQYV.

This sequence joins TRBV6-2 or TRBV6-3 and TRBJ1-2; unclear D gene. V lost 2 bases and J 6 bases, leaving 10 bases between the germline ends. The CDR3 contains 13 residues. Germline V CDR1 and CDR2: MNHEY, SVGEGT. DNA of the CDR3: TGTGCCAGCAGTTACCCGCCCCCGGATGGCTACACCTTC. Protein: CASSYPPPDGYTF.

This clone has a count of ten or more. This chain links TRBV18 with TRBJ1-1, with 8 bases fitting TRBD1. Germline CDR1 reads KGHSH; CDR2 reads LQKENI. The CDR3 consists of 15 residues. Losses at the gene ends were 5 bases for V and 4 bases for J; bases not matched to a gene: 9. This CDR3 is CASSLTGGKGTEAFF. CDR3 nucleotides: TGTGCCAGCTCATTAACAGGGGGAAAGGGCACTGAAGCTTTCTTT.

This clone was counted between two and nine times. An end of the junction differs from the germline gene, which may be a read error. The rearrangement joins TRBV5-6 to TRBJ2-3; the match to TRBD1 covers 9 bases. This CDR3 is 12 amino acids long. Per germline, CDR1 SGHDT and CDR2 YYEEEE. This chain's CDR3 is CASSSRGDRVFF. CDR3 sequence (DNA): TGTGCCAGCAGCTCTCGGGGGGACAGGGTGTTTTTT.

This clone was recorded only once. This chain connects TRBV7-8 to TRBJ1-2; tentative D call: TRBD1 (5 bases). The CDR3 covers 15 residues. Trimming left V 3 bases short and J 1 base short, with 12 bases between. The germline CDR1 and CDR2 sequences are SGHVS and FQNEAQ. The CDR3 sequence is CASSFGGGFNYGYTF. Here the CDR3 DNA reads TGTGCCAGCAGCTTTGGGGGGGGTTTTAACTATGGCTACACCTTC.

The V call is TRBV7-8, the J call TRBJ1-2, with 8 bases matching TRBD1. Trimming cost V 4 bases and J 3 bases; bases outside gene matches: 7. From germline, CDR1 is SGHVS and CDR2 FQNEAQ. This CDR3 spans 15 amino acids. Here the CDR3 DNA reads TGTGCCAGCAGCTCGGCGACAGGGGCCCACTATGGCTACACCTTC. It is translated as CASSSATGAHYGYTF. Looking up the rest from reference TRBV7-8 and TRBJ1-2 gives the full variable domain: GAGVSQSPRYKVAKRGQDVALRCDPISGHVSLFWYQQALGQGPEFLTYFQNEAQLDKSGLPSDRFFAERPEGSVSTLKIQRTQQEDSAVYLCASSSATGAHYGYTFGSGTRLTVV.

V is TRBV18 and J is TRBJ1-1; D ambiguous. Trimming cost V 6 bases and J 3 bases, with 8 bases left between them. Germline V gene sequence: CDR1 KGHSH, CDR2 LQKENI. CDR3 length equals 12 residues. The CDR3 bases are TGTGCCAGCTCCCCCCTCTACACTGAAGCTTTCTTT. This sequence encodes CASSPLYTEAFF.

The table lists this clone with a few counts. The rearrangement uses TRBV19 and TRBJ1-3; D remains ambiguous. The V end was cut by 3 bases, the J end by 1 base, with 16 bases between. Germline assignment: CDR1 LNHDA and CDR2 SQIVND (reference sequence). The CDR3 has 17 residues. This chain's CDR3 is CASSMREQLKSGNTIYF. As DNA, the CDR3 is TGTGCCAGTAGTATGCGGGAACAGTTAAAATCTGGAAACACCATATATTTT.

The chain has TRBV5-5 and TRBJ2-7; D is unresolved. V lost 0 bases, J lost 1 base, and 8 bases lay in between. Germline V gives CDR1 SGHKS, CDR2 YYEKEE (reference sequence). CDR3 size: 14 residues. The CDR3 spells CASSLVERSYEQYF. The CDR3 nucleotides read TGTGCCAGCAGCTTGGTTGAGAGGTCCTACGAGCAGTACTTC.

V gene TRBV11-2 combines with J gene TRBJ2-1; perhaps TRBD1 as D (7 bases). V gave up 3 bases and J gave up 9 bases, with 9 bases separating them. CDR1 is SGHAT and CDR2 is FQNNGV in the germline V gene. The CDR3 spans 12 residues. CDR3: CASSFQGGEQFF. In DNA form, the CDR3 reads TGTGCCAGCAGCTTTCAGGGGGGTGAGCAGTTCTTC. Drawing the rest from reference TRBV11-2 and TRBJ2-1, the complete variable domain is EAGVAQSPRYKIIEKRQSVAFWCNPISGHATLYWYQQILGQGPKLLIQFQNNGVVDDSQLPKDRFSAERLKGVDSTLKIQPAKLEDSAVYLCASSFQGGEQFFGPGTRLTVL.

The chain joins TRBV7-8 to TRBJ2-5, with D possibly being TRBD1 (5 bases). Germline-derived CDR1 and CDR2 are SGHVS and FQNEAQ. V was cut by 2 bases and J by 5 bases, with 12 bases left in between. The length of the CDR3 is 14 residues. The CDR3 bases are TGTGCCAGCAGCTTATCGCTGAAGGGGGAGACCCAGTACTTC. Translating it yields CASSLSLKGETQYF.

The rearrangement links TRBV29-1 to TRBJ1-4; D perhaps matches TRBD1 (5 bases). Trimming cost V 6 bases and J 7 bases, with 21 bases left between them. Germline V gives CDR1 SQVTM, CDR2 ANQGSEA. The CDR3 contains 15 residues. CDR3 amino acids: CSVLPPGEGGEKLFF. CDR3 nucleotide sequence: TGCAGCGTCCTTCCCCCGGGGGAGGGTGGTGAAAAACTGTTTTTT.